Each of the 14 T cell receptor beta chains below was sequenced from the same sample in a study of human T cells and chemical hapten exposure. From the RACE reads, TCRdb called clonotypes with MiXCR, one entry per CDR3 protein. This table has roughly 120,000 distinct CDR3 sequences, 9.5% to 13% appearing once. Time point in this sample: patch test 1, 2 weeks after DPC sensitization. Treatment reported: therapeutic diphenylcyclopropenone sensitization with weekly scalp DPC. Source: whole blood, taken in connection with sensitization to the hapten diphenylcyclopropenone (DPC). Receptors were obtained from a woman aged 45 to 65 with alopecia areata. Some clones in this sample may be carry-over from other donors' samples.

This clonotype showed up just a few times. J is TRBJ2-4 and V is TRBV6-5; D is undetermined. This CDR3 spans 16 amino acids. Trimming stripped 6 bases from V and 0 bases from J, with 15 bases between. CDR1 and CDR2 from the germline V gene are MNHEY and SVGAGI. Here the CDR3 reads CASSSTFSLAKNIQYF. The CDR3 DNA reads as TGTGCCAGCAGCTCTACATTCTCCCTAGCCAAAAACATTCAGTACTTC.

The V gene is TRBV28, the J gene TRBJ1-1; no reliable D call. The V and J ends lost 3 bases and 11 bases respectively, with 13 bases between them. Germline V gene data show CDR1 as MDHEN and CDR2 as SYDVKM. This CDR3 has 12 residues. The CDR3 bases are TGTGCCAGCAGTTTCTCTGGACGCAGGGCTTTCTTT. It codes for CASSFSGRRAFF. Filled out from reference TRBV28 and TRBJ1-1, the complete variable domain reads DVKVTQSSRYLVKRTGEKVFLECVQDMDHENMFWYRQDPGLGLRLIYFSYDVKMKEKGDIPEGYSVSREKKERFSLILESASTNQTSMYLCASSFSGRRAFFGQGTRLTVV.

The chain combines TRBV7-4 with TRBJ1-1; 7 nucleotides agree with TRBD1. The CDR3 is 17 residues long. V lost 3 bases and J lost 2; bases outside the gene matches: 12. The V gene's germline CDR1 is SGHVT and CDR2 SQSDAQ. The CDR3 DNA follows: TGTGCCAGCAGCTTGGTCCAGACAGGGACGATAAACACTGAAGCTTTCTTT. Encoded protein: CASSLVQTGTINTEAFF. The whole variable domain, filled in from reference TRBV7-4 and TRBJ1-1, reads GAGVSQSPRYKVAKRGRDVALRCDSISGHVTLYWYRQTLGQGSEVLTYSQSDAQRDKSGRPSGRFSAERPERSVSTLKIQRTEQGDSAVYLCASSLVQTGTINTEAFFGQGTRLTVV.

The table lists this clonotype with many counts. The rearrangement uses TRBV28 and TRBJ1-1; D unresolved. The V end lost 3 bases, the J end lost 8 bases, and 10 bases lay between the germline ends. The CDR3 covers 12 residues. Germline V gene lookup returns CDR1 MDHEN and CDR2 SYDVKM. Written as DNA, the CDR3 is TGTGCCAGCAGTTTGGCGACTGAGGAAGCTTTCTTT. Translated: CASSLATEEAFF.

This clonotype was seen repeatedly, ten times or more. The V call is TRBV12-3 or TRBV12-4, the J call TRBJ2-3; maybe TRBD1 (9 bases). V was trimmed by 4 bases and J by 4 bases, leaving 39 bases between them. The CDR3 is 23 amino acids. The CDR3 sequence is CASSSFHRGLSGRALLQADTQYF. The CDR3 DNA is TGTGCCAGCAGTTCTTTCCACAGGGGGCTTTCCGGGAGGGCCCTCCTGCAGGCAGATACGCAGTATTTT.

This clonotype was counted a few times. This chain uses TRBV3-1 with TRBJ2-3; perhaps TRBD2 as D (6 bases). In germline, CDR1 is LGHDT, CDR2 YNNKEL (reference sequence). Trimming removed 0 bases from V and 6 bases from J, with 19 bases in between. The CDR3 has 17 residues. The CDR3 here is CASSQDSGTPAVDTQYF. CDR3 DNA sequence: TGTGCCAGCAGCCAAGATTCGGGGACTCCAGCCGTGGATACGCAGTATTTT.

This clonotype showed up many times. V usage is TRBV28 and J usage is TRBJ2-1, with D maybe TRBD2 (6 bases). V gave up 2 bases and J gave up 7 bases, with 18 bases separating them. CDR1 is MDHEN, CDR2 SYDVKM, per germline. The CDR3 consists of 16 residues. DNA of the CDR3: TGTGCCAGCAGTTTAAATGACCTCGCGGGATCGAATGAGCAGTTCTTC. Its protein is CASSLNDLAGSNEQFF.

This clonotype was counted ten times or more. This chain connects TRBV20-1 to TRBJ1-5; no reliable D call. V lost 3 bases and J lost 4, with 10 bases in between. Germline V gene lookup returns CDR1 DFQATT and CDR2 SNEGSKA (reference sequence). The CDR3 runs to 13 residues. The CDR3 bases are TGCAGTGCTAGGACGGTGAGGAATCAGCCCCAGCATTTT. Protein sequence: CSARTVRNQPQHF.

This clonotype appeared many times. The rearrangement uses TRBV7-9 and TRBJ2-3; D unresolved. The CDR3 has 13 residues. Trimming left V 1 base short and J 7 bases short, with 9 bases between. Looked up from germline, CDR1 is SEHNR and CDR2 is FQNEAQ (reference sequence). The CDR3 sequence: CASSLETAHTQYF. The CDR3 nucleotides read TGTGCCAGCAGCTTAGAGACTGCACATACGCAGTATTTT.

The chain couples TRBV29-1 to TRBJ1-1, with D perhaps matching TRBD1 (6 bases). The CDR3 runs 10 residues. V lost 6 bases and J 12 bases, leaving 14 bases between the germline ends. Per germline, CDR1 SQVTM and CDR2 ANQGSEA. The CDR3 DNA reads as TGCAGCGTAGAACAGGGCTTCCCTTTCTTT. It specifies CSVEQGFPFF.

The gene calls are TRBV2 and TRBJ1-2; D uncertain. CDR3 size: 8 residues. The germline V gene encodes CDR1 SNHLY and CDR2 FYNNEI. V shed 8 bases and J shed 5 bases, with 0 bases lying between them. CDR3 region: CASYGYTF. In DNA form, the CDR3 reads TGTGCCAGCTATGGCTACACCTTC.

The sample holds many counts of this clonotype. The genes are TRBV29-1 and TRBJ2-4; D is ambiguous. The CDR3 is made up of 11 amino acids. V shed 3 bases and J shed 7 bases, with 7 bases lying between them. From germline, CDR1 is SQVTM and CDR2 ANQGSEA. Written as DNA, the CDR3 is TGCAGCGTTGATAGTGGGAACATTCAGTACTTC. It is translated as CSVDSGNIQYF.

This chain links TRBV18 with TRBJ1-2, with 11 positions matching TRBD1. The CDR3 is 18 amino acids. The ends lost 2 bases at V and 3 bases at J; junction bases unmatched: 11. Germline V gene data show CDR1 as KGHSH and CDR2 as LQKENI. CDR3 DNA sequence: TGTGCCAGCTCACCAAACAGTCCGGGACAGGGGGTTGACTATGGCTACACCTTC. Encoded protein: CASSPNSPGQGVDYGYTF.

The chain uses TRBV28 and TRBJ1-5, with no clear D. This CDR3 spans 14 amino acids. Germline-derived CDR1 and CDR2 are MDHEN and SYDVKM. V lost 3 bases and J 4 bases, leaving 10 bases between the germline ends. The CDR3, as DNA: TGTGCCAGCAGTTTGATCTTTGGAAATCAGCCCCAGCATTTT. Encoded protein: CASSLIFGNQPQHF.